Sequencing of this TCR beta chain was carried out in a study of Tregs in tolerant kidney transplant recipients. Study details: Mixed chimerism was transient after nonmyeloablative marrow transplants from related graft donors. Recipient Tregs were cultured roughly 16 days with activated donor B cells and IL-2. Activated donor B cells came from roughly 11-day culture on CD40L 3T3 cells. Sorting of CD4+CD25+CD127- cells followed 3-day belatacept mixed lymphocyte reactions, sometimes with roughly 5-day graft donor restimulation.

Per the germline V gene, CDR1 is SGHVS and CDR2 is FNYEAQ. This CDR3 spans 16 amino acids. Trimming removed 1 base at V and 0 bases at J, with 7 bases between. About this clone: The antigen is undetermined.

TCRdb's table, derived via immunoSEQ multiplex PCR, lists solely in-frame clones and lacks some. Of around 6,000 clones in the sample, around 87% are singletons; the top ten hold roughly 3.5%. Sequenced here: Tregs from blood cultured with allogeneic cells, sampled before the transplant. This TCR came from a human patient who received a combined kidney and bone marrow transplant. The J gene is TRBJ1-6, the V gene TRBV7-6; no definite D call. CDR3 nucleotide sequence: TGTGCCAGCAGCTTAGAACAGAGCTCCTATAATTCACCCCTCCACTTT. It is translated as CASSLEQSSYNSPLHF.